The 2 T cell receptor beta chains below all came from one sample that was sequenced in a study of cytomegalovirus exposure and HLA in healthy donors (dated by TCRdb to the late 2010s). Library construction relied on the immunoSEQ multiplex PCR assay. For the multiplex PCR, a mixture combining 60 forward primers for TCR Vbeta segments and 13 reverse primers for TCR Jbeta segments was used. TCRdb took over this immuneACCESS table, retaining in-frame rearrangements with V and J assigned. Such tables are incomplete; in checked studies, under half of the missing clones stem from an unresolved V gene, and the remainder is unexplained. This sample comprises about 160,000 clones, 87% of them detected only once. The top ten constitute 0.7% to 1% of the sample. Sequencing input: PBMCs. The source of these receptors is a woman in her twenties or thirties in good health and CMV-seronegative.

CDR3 in DNA: TGTGCCAGCAGCCAGGACAGGGGCAATGAGCAGTTCTTC. Translating gives CASSQDRGNEQFF. The chain links TRBV5-4 to TRBJ2-1, with TRBD1 identical over 9 bases. V lost 4 bases and J lost 6; bases outside the gene matches: 2. Germline-derived CDR1 and CDR2 are SGHNT and YYREEE (reference sequence). The CDR3 covers 13 residues.

The CDR3: CASSILAGAAYNEQFF. CDR3 in DNA: TGTGCCAGTAGTATCTTAGCGGGGGCCGCTTACAATGAGCAGTTCTTC. The chain carries TRBV19 and TRBJ2-1; 9 bases line up with TRBD2. Per the germline V gene, CDR1 is LNHDA and CDR2 is SQIVND (reference sequence). The CDR3 totals 16 residues. V trimming: 3 bases; J trimming: 4 bases; junction bases outside the gene matches: 7.